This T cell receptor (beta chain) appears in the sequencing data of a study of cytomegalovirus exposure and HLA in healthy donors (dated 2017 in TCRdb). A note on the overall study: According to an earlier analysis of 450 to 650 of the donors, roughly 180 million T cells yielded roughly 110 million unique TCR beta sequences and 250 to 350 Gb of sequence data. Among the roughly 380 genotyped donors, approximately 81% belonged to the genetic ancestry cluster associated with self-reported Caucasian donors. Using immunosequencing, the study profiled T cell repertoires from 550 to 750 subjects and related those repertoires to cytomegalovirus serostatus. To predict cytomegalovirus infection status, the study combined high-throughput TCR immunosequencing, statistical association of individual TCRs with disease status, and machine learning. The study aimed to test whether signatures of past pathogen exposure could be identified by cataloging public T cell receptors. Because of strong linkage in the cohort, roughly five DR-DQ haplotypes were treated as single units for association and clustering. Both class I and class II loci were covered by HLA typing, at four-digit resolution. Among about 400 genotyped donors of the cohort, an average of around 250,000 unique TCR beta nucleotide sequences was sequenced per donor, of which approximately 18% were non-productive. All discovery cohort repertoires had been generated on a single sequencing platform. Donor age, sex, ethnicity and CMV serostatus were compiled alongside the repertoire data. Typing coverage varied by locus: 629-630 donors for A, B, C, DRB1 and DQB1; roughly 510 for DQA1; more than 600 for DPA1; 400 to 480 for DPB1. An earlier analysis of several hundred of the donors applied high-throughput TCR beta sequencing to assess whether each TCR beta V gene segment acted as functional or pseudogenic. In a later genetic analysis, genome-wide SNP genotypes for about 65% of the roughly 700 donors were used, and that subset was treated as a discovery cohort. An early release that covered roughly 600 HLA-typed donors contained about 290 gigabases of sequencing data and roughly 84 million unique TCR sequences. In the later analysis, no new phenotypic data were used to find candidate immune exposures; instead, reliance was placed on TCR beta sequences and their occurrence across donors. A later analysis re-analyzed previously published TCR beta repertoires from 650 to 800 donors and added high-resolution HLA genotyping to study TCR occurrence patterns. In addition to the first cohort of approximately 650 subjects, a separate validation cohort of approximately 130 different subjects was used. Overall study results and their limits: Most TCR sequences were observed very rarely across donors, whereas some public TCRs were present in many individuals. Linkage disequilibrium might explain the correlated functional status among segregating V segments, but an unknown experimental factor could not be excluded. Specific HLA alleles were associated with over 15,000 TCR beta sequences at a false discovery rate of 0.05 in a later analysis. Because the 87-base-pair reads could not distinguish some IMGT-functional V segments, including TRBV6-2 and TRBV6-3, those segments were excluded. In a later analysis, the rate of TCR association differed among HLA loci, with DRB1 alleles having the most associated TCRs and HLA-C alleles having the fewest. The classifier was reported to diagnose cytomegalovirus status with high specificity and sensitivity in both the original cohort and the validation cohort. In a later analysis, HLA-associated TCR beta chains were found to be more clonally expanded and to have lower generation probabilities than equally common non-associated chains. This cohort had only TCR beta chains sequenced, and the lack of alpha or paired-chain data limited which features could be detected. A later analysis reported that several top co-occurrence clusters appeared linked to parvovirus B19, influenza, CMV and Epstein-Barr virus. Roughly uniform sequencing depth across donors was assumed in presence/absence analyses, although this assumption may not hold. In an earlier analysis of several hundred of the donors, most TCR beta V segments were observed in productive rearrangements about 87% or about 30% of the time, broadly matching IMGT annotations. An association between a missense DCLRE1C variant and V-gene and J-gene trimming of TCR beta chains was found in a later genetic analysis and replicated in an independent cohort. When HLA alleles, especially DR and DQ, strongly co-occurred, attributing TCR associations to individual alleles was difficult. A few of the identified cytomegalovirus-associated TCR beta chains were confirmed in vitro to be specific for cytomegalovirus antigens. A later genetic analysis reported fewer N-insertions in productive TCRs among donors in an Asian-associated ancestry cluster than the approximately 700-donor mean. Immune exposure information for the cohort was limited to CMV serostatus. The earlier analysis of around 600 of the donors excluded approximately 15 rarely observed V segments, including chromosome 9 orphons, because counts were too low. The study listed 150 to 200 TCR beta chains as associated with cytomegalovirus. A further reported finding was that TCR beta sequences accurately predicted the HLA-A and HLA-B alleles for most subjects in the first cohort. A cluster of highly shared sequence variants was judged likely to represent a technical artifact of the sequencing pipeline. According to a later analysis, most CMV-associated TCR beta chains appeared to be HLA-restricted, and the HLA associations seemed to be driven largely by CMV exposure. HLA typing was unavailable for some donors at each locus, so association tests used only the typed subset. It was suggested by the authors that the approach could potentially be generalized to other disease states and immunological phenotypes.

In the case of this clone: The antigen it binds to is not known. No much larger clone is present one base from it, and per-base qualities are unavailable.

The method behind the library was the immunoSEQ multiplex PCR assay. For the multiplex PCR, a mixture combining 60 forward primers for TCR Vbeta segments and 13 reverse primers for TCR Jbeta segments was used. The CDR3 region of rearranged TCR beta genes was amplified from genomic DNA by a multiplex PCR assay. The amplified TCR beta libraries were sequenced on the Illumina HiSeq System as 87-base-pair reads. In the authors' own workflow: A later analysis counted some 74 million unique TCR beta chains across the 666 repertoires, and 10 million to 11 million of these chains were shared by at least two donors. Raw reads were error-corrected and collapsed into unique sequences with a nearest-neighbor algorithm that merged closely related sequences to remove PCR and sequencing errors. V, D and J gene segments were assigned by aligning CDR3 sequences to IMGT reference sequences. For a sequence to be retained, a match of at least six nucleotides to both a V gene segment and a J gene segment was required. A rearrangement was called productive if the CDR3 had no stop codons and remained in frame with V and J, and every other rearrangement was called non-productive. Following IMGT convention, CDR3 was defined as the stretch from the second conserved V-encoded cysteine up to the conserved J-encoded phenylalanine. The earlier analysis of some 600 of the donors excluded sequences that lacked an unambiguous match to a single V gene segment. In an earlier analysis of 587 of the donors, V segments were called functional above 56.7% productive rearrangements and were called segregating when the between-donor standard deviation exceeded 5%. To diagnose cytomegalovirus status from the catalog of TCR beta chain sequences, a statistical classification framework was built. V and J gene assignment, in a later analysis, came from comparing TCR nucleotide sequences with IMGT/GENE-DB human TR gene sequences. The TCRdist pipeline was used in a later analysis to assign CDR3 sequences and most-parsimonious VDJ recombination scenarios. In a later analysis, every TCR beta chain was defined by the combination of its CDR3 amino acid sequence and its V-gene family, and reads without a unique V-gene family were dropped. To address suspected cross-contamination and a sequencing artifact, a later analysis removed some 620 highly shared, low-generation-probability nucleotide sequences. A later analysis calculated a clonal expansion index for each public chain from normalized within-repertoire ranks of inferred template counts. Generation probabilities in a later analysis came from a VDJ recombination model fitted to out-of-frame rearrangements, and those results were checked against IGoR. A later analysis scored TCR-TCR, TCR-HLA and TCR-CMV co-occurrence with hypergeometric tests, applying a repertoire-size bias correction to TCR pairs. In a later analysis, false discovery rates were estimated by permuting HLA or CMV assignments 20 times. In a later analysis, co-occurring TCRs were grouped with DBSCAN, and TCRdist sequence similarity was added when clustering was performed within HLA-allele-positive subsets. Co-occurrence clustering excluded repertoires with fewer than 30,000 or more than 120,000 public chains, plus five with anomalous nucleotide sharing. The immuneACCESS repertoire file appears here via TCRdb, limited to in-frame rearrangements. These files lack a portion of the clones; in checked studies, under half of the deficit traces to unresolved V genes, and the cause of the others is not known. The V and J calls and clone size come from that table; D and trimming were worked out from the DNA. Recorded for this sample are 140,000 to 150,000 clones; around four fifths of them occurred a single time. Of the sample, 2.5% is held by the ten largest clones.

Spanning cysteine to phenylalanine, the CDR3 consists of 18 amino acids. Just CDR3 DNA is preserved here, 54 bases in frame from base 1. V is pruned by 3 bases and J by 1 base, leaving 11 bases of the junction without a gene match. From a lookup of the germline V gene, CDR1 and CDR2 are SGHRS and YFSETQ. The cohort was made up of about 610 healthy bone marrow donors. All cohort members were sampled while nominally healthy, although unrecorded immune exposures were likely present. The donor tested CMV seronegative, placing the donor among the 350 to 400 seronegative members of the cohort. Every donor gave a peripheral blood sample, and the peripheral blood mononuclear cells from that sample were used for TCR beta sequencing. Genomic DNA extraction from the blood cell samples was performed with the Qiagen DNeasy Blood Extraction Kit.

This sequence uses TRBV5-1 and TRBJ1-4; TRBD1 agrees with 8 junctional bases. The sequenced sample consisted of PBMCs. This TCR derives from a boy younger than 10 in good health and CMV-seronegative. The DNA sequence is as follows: TGCGCCAGCAGCTCCCGGACAGGGAGAGGGGGAACTAATGAAAAACTGTTTTTT. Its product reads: CASSSRTGRGGTNEKLFF.